This TCR beta chain originates from a study of early T cells in non-severe SARS-CoV-2 infection. The wider study: Chains stayed unpaired after sequencing of bulk RNA from unsorted whole blood. General observations from the study: Matching against VDJdb likely underestimated virus-specific expansions, favoring anti-spike CD8.

Individual cDNA molecules each received unique molecular identifiers attached to them. TCRdb reanalysed the 5' RACE reads using MiXCR and keeps one entry per CDR3 protein. The table includes 50,000 to 60,000 distinct CDR3 sequences, 6.6% detected once. This clonotype was detected many times. The antigen is undetermined. Germline V lookup: CDR1 DFQATT, CDR2 SNEGSKA (reference sequence). The CDR3 is 11 residues long. V lost 5 bases and J lost 9, with 13 bases in between. Sample: whole blood, taken at baseline. V gene TRBV20-1 combines with J gene TRBJ2-5, with a weak D call TRBD2 (5 bases). The receptor was derived from an adult who was a healthcare worker with PCR-confirmed SARS-CoV-2 infection or an uninfected control (not recorded which). DNA of the CDR3: TGCAGTGCTGAGGGAATGACCTCCCAGTACTTC. It translates to CSAEGMTSQYF.